The present TCR beta chain was sequenced within a study of shared clonotypes between healthy human individuals. Overall study context: Per-donor plates numbered three CD4 naive, three CD4 memory, two CD8 naive and one CD8 memory. Findings and caveats of the study: Clonotypes not shared had lower generation probabilities than those common to all four donors.

V was trimmed by 3 bases and J by 4 bases, leaving 13 bases between them. CDR1 is SGHTA, CDR2 FQGNSA, per germline. This CDR3 has 14 residues. Each PCR replicate from the sorted subsets contained around 0.2 ug DNA, which is about 30,000 T cell genomes. TCRdb's copy holds only in-frame clones and misses some; the assay was immunoSEQ multiplex PCR. The sample holds 2,100,000 or so clones, approximately 95% seen once. Turning to this clone: What it recognizes is unknown.

This clonotype was obtained from a man aged 18 to 29 in good health. The chain employs TRBV7-2 and TRBJ2-7; D is uncertain. The material sequenced was naive CD4+ T cells sorted from blood. The subset denotes: CD45RA+ positively selected. The CDR3 DNA reads TGTGCCAGCAGCTTCGGGTCGGGCCTATACGAGCAGTACTTC. This sequence encodes CASSFGSGLYEQYF.